What follows are 30 T cell receptor beta chains derived from one specimen sequenced in a study of blood T cells in healthy people across ages. The second PCR ran about 6 to 11 cycles with a sample-barcoded 5' primer and J-beta primers. One entry per CDR3 protein, called by TCRdb with MiXCR from the 5' RACE reads. This table has about 1.4 million distinct CDR3 sequences, 45% to 70% appearing once. Sequenced material: blood. The receptors come from a man aged 18 to 29 in good health.

This sequence joins TRBV5-1 and TRBJ1-4; possible D gene TRBD1, 6 bases. Germline loops: CDR1 SGHRS, CDR2 YFSETQ. Trimming took off 1 base at V and 4 bases at J, with 11 bases between the two ends. The CDR3 is 15 amino acids. CDR3 in DNA: TGCGCCAGCAGCTTGCGGGGGCGCGATAATGAAAAACTGTTTTTT. This encodes CASSLRGRDNEKLFF.

The chain has TRBV4-2 and TRBJ2-1; D may be TRBD2 (6 bases). This CDR3 comprises 13 residues. The V end lost 4 bases, the J end lost 11 bases, and 15 bases lay between the germline ends. Germline CDR1 reads LGHNA; CDR2 reads YNFKEQ. The CDR3 spells CASSPITSYQQFF. CDR3 nucleotide sequence: TGTGCCAGCAGCCCGATTACTAGCTATCAGCAGTTCTTC.

This clonotype was picked up one time. At one of its ends the junction is not consistent with the germline gene, which may arise from a read error. The genes are TRBV6-2 or TRBV6-3 and TRBJ1-5, with D uncertain. CDR1 is MNHEY, CDR2 SVGEGT, per germline. The CDR3 spans 18 residues. The CDR3 reads CASSPHQDYSRSNQSQHF. CDR3 DNA: TGTGCCAGCAGTCCCCACCAAGATTACAGCCGTAGCAATCAGTCCCAGCATTTT.

The rearrangement joins TRBV27 to TRBJ2-4; perhaps D is TRBD1 or TRBD2 (6 bases each). The V gene's germline CDR1 is MNHEY and CDR2 SMNVEV (reference sequence). V was clipped by 6 bases and J by 1 base, with 13 bases between them. This CDR3 has 15 amino acids. This CDR3 reads CASRIGGSAKNIQYF. The CDR3 DNA reads TGTGCCAGCAGGATAGGGGGGTCGGCCAAAAACATTCAGTACTTC.

The chain couples TRBV3-1 to TRBJ1-6; weak D call: TRBD1 (5 bases). The CDR3 runs to 22 residues. CDR1 is LGHDT and CDR2 is YNNKEL in the germline V gene (reference sequence). V lost 1 base and J 0 bases, leaving 25 bases between the germline ends. The CDR3 nucleotides read TGTGCCAGCAGCCAAGGGTGGTTGAAGGGGCGCCGATCGAGCTCCTATAATTCACCCCTCCACTTT. It yields the protein CASSQGWLKGRRSSSYNSPLHF.

There are a few counts of this clonotype. The genes are TRBV12-3 or TRBV12-4 and TRBJ2-7; D not resolved. Trimming removed 2 bases from V and 1 base from J, with 12 bases in between. The CDR3 spans 15 residues. Here the CDR3 reads CASSLILSDSYEQYF. The CDR3 bases are TGTGCCAGCAGTTTAATCCTATCGGATTCCTACGAGCAGTACTTC.

This clonotype was seen once. J is TRBJ2-7 and V is TRBV9; D uncertain. This CDR3 comprises 15 residues. CDR1 and CDR2 from the germline V gene are SGDLS and YYNGEE. Trimming pared 0 bases from V and 2 bases from J, leaving 12 bases between. The CDR3 nucleotides are TGTGCCAGCAGCGTAGATGGGGTCCGGCCCTACGAGCAGTACTTC. Its translation is CASSVDGVRPYEQYF.

This clonotype was observed at least ten times. The chain has TRBV27 and TRBJ2-7, with D hard to call. CDR1 and CDR2 (germline): MNHEY, SMNVEV (reference sequence). Between the trimmed V and J ends, which lost 5 bases and 2 bases, there was a span of 7 bases. The CDR3 has 12 amino acids. The CDR3 reads CASSGLAYEQYF. DNA for the CDR3: TGTGCCAGCAGTGGGTTGGCCTACGAGCAGTACTTC.

This clonotype was counted once. Given a much more abundant clone one base away, this may be a read error. The V call is TRBV28, the J call TRBJ2-4; possibly TRBD2 for D (5 bases). The germline CDR1 and CDR2 sequences are MDHEN and SYDVKM. This CDR3 spans 14 amino acids. Trimming shortened V by 3 bases and J by 13 bases, and 19 bases separated the two germline ends. The CDR3 DNA sequence: TGTGCCAGCAGTTTTGGCGGACTTCCCTACGGGCAGTACTTC. Translating it yields CASSFGGLPYGQYF. The full variable domain, rest sourced from reference TRBV28 and TRBJ2-4, is DVKVTQSSRYLVKRTGEKVFLECVQDMDHENMFWYRQDPGLGLRLIYFSYDVKMKEKGDIPEGYSVSREKKERFSLILESASTNQTSMYLCASSFGGLPYGQYFGAGTRLSVL.

The chain combines TRBV6-2 or TRBV6-3 with TRBJ2-5; D tentatively reads TRBD1 or TRBD2 (6 bases each). The better agreement between TRBJ2-7 and the DNA end casts doubt on the J call. Per germline, CDR1 MNHEY and CDR2 SVGEGT. The CDR3 spans 14 residues. In nucleotides, the CDR3 is TGTGCCAGCAGTAAAGGGGGGAACTCCTACGAGCAGTACTTC. Protein sequence: CASSKGGNSYEQYF.

The chain couples TRBV7-9 to TRBJ2-4; D tentatively reads TRBD1 or TRBD2 (5 bases each). With the DNA end fitting TRBJ2-5 better, the J assignment may be wrong. Germline V gene data show CDR1 as SEHNR and CDR2 as FQNEAQ (reference sequence). The CDR3 covers 14 residues. Here the CDR3 reads CASSLWGTEETQYF. The CDR3 region has the DNA TGTGCCAGCAGCTTATGGGGGACGGAAGAGACCCAGTACTTC.

The chain carries TRBV6-5 and TRBJ2-7; no definite D call. Germline V lookup: CDR1 MNHEY, CDR2 SVGAGI. Trimming pared 7 bases from V and 0 bases from J, leaving 13 bases between. The CDR3 sequence is 14 residues long. CDR3 amino acids: CASTIDVSSYEQYF. Written as DNA, the CDR3 is TGTGCCAGCACCATAGACGTGAGCTCCTACGAGCAGTACTTC.

This sequence joins TRBV7-9 and TRBJ2-6; 7 bases are shared with TRBD1. Germline assignment: CDR1 SEHNR and CDR2 FQNEAQ (reference sequence). There are 16 residues in the CDR3. J lost 0 bases, V lost 3 bases, and 2 bases had no gene match. CDR3 DNA: TGTGCCAGCAGCTTGGGACAGACCTCTGGGGCCAACGTCCTGACTTTC. It yields the protein CASSLGQTSGANVLTF. Filled out from reference TRBV7-9 and TRBJ2-6, the complete variable domain reads DTGVSQNPRHKITKRGQNVTFRCDPISEHNRLYWYRQTLGQGPEFLTYFQNEAQLEKSRLLSDRFSAERPKGSFSTLEIQRTEQGDSAMYLCASSLGQTSGANVLTFGAGSRLTVL.

The V gene is TRBV7-9, the J gene TRBJ2-6, with D perhaps TRBD1 (5 bases). This CDR3 has 17 residues. V was clipped by 5 bases and J by 0 bases, with 14 bases between them. Per germline, CDR1 SEHNR and CDR2 FQNEAQ (reference sequence). The CDR3 bases are TGTGCCAGCAGCCAGACAGTACCTGACTCTGGGGCCAACGTCCTGACTTTC. It codes for CASSQTVPDSGANVLTF.

The chain links TRBV2 to TRBJ2-7, with TRBD1 matching over 7 bases. The CDR3 runs 12 residues. Germline CDR1 and CDR2: SNHLY and FYNNEI. The trim removed 6 bases at V and 6 bases at J, leaving 5 bases unmatched. CDR3 nucleotides: TGTGCCAGCAGGCAGGGGGTTCCCGAGCAGTACTTC. Translated: CASRQGVPEQYF.

The chain combines TRBV18 with TRBJ1-5; D unclear. V was cut by 2 bases and J by 5 bases, with 13 bases left in between. CDR3 length: 15 residues. CDR1 is KGHSH, CDR2 LQKENI, per germline. In DNA, the CDR3 is TGTGCCAGCTCACCAACGGGTCCTGACGATCAGCCCCAGCATTTT. Amino acid sequence: CASSPTGPDDQPQHF.

The chain has TRBV3-1 and TRBJ2-5; 7 positions match TRBD2. Near its end, the DNA agrees better with TRBJ2-7, so the J call may be wrong. This CDR3 region has 18 residues. Per germline, CDR1 LGHDT and CDR2 YNNKEL (reference sequence). In DNA form, the CDR3 reads TGTGCCAGCAGCCAAGTAGGACGCCCGGGACTACTGGACTACGAGCAGTACTTC. Translated: CASSQVGRPGLLDYEQYF.

This clonotype appeared a few times. This chain joins TRBV5-1 and TRBJ2-3, with D maybe TRBD1 (5 bases). Trimming shortened V by 3 bases and J by 6 bases, and 11 bases separated the two germline ends. Looked up from germline, CDR1 is SGHRS and CDR2 is YFSETQ. CDR3 length equals 13 residues. DNA of the CDR3: TGCGCCAGCAGCTATACAGGTTCCGATACGCAGTATTTT. It encodes CASSYTGSDTQYF. The variable domain in full, with the rest retrieved from reference TRBV5-1 and TRBJ2-3, is KAGVTQTPRYLIKTRGQQVTLSCSPISGHRSVSWYQQTPGQGLQFLFEYFSETQRNKGNFPGRFSGRQFSNSRSEMNVSTLELGDSALYLCASSYTGSDTQYFGPGTRLTVL.

This clonotype was detected a few times. CDR3 in amino acids: CAWSLGVVGAYGYTF. DNA of the CDR3: TGTGCCTGGAGTCTGGGAGTAGTGGGGGCCTATGGCTACACCTTC. This chain uses TRBV30 with TRBJ1-2; the D gene is possibly TRBD1 (6 bases). The germline gives CDR1 GTSNPN, CDR2 SVGIG (reference sequence). The V and J ends lost 2 bases and 4 bases respectively, with 17 bases between them. The CDR3 contains 15 residues.

The chain is built from TRBV6-2 or TRBV6-3 and TRBJ1-2, with 7 bases lining up with TRBD1. Germline-derived CDR1 and CDR2 are MNHEY and SVGEGT. The ends lost 6 bases at V and 5 bases at J; junction bases unmatched: 6. The CDR3 is 13 residues long. In DNA, the CDR3 is TGTGCCAGCAGCGGACAGGACCCTTATGGCTACACCTTC. This gives the protein CASSGQDPYGYTF.

The V gene is TRBV4-2, the J gene TRBJ1-6, with D maybe TRBD1 (5 bases). The CDR3 is 14 amino acids. The germline gives CDR1 LGHNA, CDR2 YNFKEQ. Between the trimmed V and J ends, which lost 1 base and 5 bases, there was a span of 6 bases. This CDR3 reads CASSQVQDNSPLHF. In DNA form, the CDR3 reads TGTGCCAGCAGCCAAGTACAGGATAATTCACCCCTCCACTTT.

The rearrangement uses TRBV6-5 and TRBJ2-5; weak D call: TRBD1 (6 bases). This CDR3 is built from 14 residues. CDR1 MNHEY and CDR2 SVGAGI come from the germline V gene. V gave up 5 bases and J gave up 3 bases, with 13 bases separating them. In DNA form, the CDR3 reads TGTGCCAGCAGTAAAGCGGACAGCAAAGAGACCCAGTACTTC. Amino acids: CASSKADSKETQYF.

This clonotype showed up just a few times. V usage is TRBV7-2 and J usage is TRBJ2-7; unclear D gene. The CDR3 runs to 13 residues. V was trimmed by 5 bases and J by 3 bases, leaving 11 bases between them. The V gene's germline CDR1 is SGHTA and CDR2 FQGNSA. The CDR3 protein is CASSTHLRYEQYF. The CDR3 nucleotides read TGTGCCAGCAGCACCCACCTCCGCTACGAGCAGTACTTC.

The chain combines TRBV20-1 with TRBJ1-1; 8 nucleotides agree with TRBD1. Germline lookup yields CDR1 DFQATT and CDR2 SNEGSKA (reference sequence). V dropped 8 bases and J dropped 4; count of bases not matched to a gene: 3. CDR3 length: 11 amino acids. This CDR3 reads CSPTGGTEAFF. The CDR3 DNA reads as TGCAGTCCCACAGGGGGCACTGAAGCTTTCTTT.

The chain is built from TRBV7-9 and TRBJ2-7; D is uncertain. Deletions cut 6 bases from V and 1 base from J, with 13 bases between. Germline V gives CDR1 SEHNR, CDR2 FQNEAQ (reference sequence). The CDR3 runs 14 residues. The CDR3 nucleotides are TGTGCCAGCAGTCACCAGGAAACTTCCTACGAGCAGTACTTC. Translated: CASSHQETSYEQYF.

The chain couples TRBV11-2 to TRBJ2-7; 7 bases fit TRBD1. Unmatched junction bases numbered 9, after V lost 5 bases and J lost 5 bases. Germline V gene sequence: CDR1 SGHAT, CDR2 FQNNGV. CDR3 length equals 14 residues. CDR3: CASSGDYRGHEQYF. DNA of the CDR3: TGTGCCAGCAGCGGCGATTACAGGGGCCACGAGCAGTACTTC.

This clonotype was found a few times. The rearrangement links TRBV7-6 to TRBJ2-4, with 10 bases identical to TRBD1. The J call may not be correct, given that the DNA end is closer to TRBJ2-7. Germline V gene data show CDR1 as SGHVS and CDR2 as FNYEAQ. The CDR3 has 14 amino acids. Written as DNA, the CDR3 is TGTGCCAGCAGCGATGGGACAGGGGCTGGCGAGCAGTACTTC. Protein: CASSDGTGAGEQYF.

The V and J genes are TRBV6-6 and TRBJ2-1, with 7 positions matching TRBD1. V lost 5 bases, J lost 12 bases, and 1 base stayed unmatched. The CDR3 totals 10 residues. Per the germline V gene, CDR1 is MNHNY and CDR2 is SVGAGI (reference sequence). The DNA of the CDR3 is TGTGCCAGCAGTCAGGGGGTGCAGTTCTTC. Its protein is CASSQGVQFF.

V usage is TRBV6-2 or TRBV6-3 and J usage is TRBJ2-1, with D maybe TRBD1 (6 bases). Trimming stripped 10 bases from V and 3 bases from J, with 13 bases between. CDR1 is MNHEY and CDR2 is SVGEGT in the germline V gene. This CDR3 contains 13 residues. The CDR3 loop reads CATGQPVYNEQFF. CDR3 bases: TGTGCCACCGGACAGCCCGTCTACAATGAGCAGTTCTTC.

This clonotype was observed a few times. The CDR3 sequence: CASSLVAPTYEQYF. DNA for the CDR3: TGTGCCAGCAGCTTAGTGGCACCGACCTACGAGCAGTACTTC. The rearrangement links TRBV7-2 to TRBJ2-7; the D is unclear. CDR1 and CDR2 from the germline V gene are SGHTA and FQGNSA. This CDR3 has 14 amino acids. The V gene lost 1 base and the J gene lost 2 bases, with 9 bases spanning the gap.